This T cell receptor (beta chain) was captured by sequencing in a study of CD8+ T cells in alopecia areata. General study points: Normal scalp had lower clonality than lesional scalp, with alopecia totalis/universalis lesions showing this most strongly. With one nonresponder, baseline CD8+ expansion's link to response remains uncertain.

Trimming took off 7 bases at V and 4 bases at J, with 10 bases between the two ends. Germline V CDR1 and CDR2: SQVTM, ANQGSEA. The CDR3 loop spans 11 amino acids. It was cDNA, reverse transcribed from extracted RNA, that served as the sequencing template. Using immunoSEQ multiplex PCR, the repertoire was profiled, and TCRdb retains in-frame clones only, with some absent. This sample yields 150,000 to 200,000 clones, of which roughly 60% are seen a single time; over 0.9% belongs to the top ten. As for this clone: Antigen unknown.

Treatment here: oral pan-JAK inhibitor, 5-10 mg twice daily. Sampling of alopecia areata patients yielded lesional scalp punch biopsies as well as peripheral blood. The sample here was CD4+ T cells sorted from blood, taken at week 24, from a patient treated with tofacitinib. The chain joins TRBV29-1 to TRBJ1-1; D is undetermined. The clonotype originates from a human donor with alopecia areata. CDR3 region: CSALRATEAFF. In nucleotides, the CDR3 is TGCAGCGCCTTGCGAGCCACTGAAGCTTTCTTT.